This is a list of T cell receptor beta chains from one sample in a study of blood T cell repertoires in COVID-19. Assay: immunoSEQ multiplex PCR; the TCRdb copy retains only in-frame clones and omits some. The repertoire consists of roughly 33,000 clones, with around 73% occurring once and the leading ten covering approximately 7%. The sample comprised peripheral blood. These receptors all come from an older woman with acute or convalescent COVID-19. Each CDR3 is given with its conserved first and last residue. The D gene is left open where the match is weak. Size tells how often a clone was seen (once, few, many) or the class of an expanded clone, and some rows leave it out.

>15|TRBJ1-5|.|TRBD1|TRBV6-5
TGTGCCAGCAGAATGACAGGGTTTAGCAATCAGCCCCAGCATTTT
CASRMTGFSNQPQHF
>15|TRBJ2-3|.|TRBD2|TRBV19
TGTGCCAGCAGAGCGGGGGACCATGGGACAGATACGCAGTATTTT
CASRAGDHGTDTQYF
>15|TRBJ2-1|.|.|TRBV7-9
TGTGCCAGCAGCTTAGTCGGGGGTACCTACAATGAGCAGTTCTTC
CASSLVGGTYNEQFF
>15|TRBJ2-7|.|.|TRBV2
TGTGCCAGCAGTGAAGCGGGACTGGGTACCTACGAGCAGTACTTC
CASSEAGLGTYEQYF
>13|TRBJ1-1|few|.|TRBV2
TGTGCCAGCGGGACACTGGGGAACACTGAAGCTTTCTTT
CASGTLGNTEAFF
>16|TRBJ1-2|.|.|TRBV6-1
TGTGCCAGCAGTGAAGTCTTTGGCACAGAGAACTATGGCTACACCTTC
CASSEVFGTENYGYTF
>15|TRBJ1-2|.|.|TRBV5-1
TGCGCCAGCAGCTTGGAGGGGCGGGGGATTTATGGCTACACCTTC
CASSLEGRGIYGYTF
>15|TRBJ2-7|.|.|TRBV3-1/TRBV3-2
TGTGCCAGCAGCCAAGAAAGGCTAGCCGGCTACGAGCAGTACTTC
CASSQERLAGYEQYF
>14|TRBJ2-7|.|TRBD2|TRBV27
TGTGCCAGCAGGGGGGGGGTTGGCTCCTACGAGCAGTACTTC
CASRGGVGSYEQYF
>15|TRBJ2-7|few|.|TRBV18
TGTGCCAGCTCACTTTGGGCTACAGGGTTATACGAGCAGTACTTC
CASSLWATGLYEQYF
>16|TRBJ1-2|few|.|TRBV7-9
TGTGCCAGCAGCTTAGGGCAGGGGACCCTGAGGTATGGCTACACCTTC
CASSLGQGTLRYGYTF
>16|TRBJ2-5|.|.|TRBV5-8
TGTGCCAGCAGCTTGGCCGGGGTCCTAGCTTCGGAGACCCAGTACTTC
CASSLAGVLASETQYF
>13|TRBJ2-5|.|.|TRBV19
TGTGCCAGTAGTATAGGTCAGCAAGAGACCCAGTACTTC
CASSIGQQETQYF
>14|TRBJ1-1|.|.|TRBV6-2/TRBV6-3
TGTGCCAGCACCCCAGGCCAGGGTAGGACTGAAGCTTTCTTT
CASTPGQGRTEAFF
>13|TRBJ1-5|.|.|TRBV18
TGTGCCAGCTCCCGCGATAGCAATCAGCCCCAGCATTTT
CASSRDSNQPQHF
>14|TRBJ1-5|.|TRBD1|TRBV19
TGTGCCAGTAGTGGACAGGAGGGCAATCAGCCCCAGCATTTT
CASSGQEGNQPQHF
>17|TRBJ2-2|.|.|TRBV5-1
TGCGCCCGCTGCGCGGGCGTCGGCGGGGGACAAACCGGGGAGCTGTTTTTT
CARCAGVGGGQTGELFF
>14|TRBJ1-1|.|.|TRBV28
TGTGCCAGCAGGTCCCACGCTATGAACACTGAAGCTTTCTTT
CASRSHAMNTEAFF
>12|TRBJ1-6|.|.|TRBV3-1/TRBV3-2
TGTGCCAGCAGCCTCCCTAAAGGGGCCCTCCACTTT
CASSLPKGALHF
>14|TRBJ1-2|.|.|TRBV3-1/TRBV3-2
TGTGCCAGCAGCCAACCGGACGGACTTGGCGGCTACACCTTC
CASSQPDGLGGYTF
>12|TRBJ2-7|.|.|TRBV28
TGTGCCAGCAGCCCAGGAAATTACGAGCAGTACTTC
CASSPGNYEQYF
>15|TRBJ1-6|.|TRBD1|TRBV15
TGTGCCACCAGCAGTTCCCCGACAGGGAATTCACCCCTCCACTTT
CATSSSPTGNSPLHF
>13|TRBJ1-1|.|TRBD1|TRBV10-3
TGTGCCATCACCGGGACAGATCACACTGAAGCTTTCTTT
CAITGTDHTEAFF
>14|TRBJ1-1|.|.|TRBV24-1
TGTGCCACCAGTGAACATTCGGGAGCCACTGAAGCTTTCTTT
CATSEHSGATEAFF
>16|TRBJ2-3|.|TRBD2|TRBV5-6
TGTGCCAGCAGCTTGGGACTAGCGGGGACCACAGATACGCAGTATTTT
CASSLGLAGTTDTQYF
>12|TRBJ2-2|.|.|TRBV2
TGTGCCAGCAACACAGGGACCGGGGAGCTGTTTTTT
CASNTGTGELFF
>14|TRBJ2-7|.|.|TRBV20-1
TGCAGTGCTAGTGGGCCGGGACTCACCTGGGAGCAGTACTTC
CSASGPGLTWEQYF
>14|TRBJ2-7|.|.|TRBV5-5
TGTGCCAGCAGCCGGATGCAGGGTGTGTACGAGCAGTACTTC
CASSRMQGVYEQYF
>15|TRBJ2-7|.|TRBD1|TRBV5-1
TGCGCCAGCAGCTTAGGACAGGGGGGGTTCGGCGAGCAGTACTTC
CASSLGQGGFGEQYF
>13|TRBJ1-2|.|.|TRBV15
TGTGCCACCAGCAGAGATCTGAACTATGGCTACACCTTC
CATSRDLNYGYTF
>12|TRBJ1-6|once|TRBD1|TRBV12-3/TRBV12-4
TGTGCCAGCACACCCGACAGGGGCGCCCTCCACTTT
CASTPDRGALHF